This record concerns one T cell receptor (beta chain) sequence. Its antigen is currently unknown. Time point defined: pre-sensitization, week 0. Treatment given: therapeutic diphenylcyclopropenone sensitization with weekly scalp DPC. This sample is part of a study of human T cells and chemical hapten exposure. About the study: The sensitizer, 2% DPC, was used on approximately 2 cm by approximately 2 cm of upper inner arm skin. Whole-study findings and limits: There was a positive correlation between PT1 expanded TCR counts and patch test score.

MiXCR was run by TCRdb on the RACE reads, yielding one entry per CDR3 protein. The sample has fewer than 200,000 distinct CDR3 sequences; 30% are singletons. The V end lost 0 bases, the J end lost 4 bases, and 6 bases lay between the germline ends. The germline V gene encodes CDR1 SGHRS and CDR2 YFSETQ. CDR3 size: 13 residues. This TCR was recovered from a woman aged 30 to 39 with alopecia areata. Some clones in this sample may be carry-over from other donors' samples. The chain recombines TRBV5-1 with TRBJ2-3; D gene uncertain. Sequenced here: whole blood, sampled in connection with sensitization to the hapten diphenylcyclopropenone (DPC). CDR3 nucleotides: TGCGCCAGCAGCTTGGGGTCGGCAGATACGCAGTATTTT. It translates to CASSLGSADTQYF.